This record looks at one T cell receptor (beta chain) sequence and its context. Its target antigen remains unknown. Qualities for individual bases were not recorded, and no much larger clone is one base off. The sample belongs to a study of patients and donors after allogeneic stem cell transplantation (dated by TCRdb to 2018 to 2020). Library method: RT-PCR. The instrument was a NextSeq 550. TCRdb reprocessing: public reads trimmed at Q25 with fastp, clones called with MiXCR, in-frame beta chains kept. One record per CDR3 amino acid sequence lists the most common genes and DNA. The sample table lists 20,000 or so distinct CDR3 sequences, 40% to 45% of them with a count of one. The ten largest clones take up just under 80% of the sample. The clonotype comes from a human donor who was either an allogeneic HSCT recipient or a stem cell or donor lymphocyte infusion donor (not recorded which). It is not recorded whose cells these are; they may come from a transplant donor. Sequencing was performed on blood, either unsorted or a sorted T cell fraction (not recorded which).

At the DNA level, the sequence is TGTGCCAGCAGCCAATCGTTGGGTAGCGGGGTGGGGACAGCAGATACGCAGTATTTT. This encodes CASSQSLGSGVGTADTQYF. Rearrangement joined TRBV4-2 to TRBJ2-3; TRBD2 is possibly the D segment (8 matching bases). As encoded in the germline V gene, CDR1 is LGHNA while CDR2 is YNFKEQ. V drops 2 bases and J drops 4 bases, leaving 25 bases in between. Measured from the cysteine to the phenylalanine, the CDR3 is 19 residues long. The read is trimmed to its CDR3 DNA, 57 bases read in frame from base 1.